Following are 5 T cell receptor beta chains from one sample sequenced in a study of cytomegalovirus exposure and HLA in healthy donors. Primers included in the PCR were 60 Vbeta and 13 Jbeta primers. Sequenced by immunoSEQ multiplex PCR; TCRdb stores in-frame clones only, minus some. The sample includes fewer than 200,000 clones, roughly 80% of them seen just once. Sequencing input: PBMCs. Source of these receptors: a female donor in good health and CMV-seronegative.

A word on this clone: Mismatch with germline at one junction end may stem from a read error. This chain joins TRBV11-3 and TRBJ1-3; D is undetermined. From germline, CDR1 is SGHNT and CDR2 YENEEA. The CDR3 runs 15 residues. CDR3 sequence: CAGSLDLSRGNTIYF. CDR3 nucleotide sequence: TGTGCCGGCAGCTTAGATCTGAGCCGTGGAAACACCATATATTTT.

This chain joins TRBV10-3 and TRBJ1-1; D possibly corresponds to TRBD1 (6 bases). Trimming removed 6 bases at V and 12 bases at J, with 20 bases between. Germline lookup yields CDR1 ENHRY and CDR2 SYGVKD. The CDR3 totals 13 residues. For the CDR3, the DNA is TGTGCCATCAGAATATTTGAGACAGGAGGAACTTTCTTT. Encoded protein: CAIRIFETGGTFF.

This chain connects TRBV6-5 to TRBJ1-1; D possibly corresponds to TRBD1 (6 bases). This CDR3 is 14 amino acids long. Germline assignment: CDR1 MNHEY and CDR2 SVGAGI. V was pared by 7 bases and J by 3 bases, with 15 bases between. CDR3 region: CASIKQGRDTEAFF. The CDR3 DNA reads TGTGCCAGCATCAAACAGGGCAGGGACACTGAAGCTTTCTTT.

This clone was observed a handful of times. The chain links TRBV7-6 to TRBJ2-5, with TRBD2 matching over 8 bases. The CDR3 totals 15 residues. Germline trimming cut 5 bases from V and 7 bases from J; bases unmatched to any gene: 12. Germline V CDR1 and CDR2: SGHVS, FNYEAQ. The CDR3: CASSEASGFTGTQYF. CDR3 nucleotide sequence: TGTGCCAGCAGCGAGGCTAGCGGGTTTACGGGGACCCAGTACTTC.

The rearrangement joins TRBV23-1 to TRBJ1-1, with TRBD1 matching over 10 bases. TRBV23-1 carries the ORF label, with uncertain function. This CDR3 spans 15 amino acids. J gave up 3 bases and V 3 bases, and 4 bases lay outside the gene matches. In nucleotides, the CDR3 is TGCGCCAGCAGTCATTCTGGGACAGGGGACACTGAAGCTTTCTTT. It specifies CASSHSGTGDTEAFF.